This T cell receptor (beta chain) was recovered during a study of blood T cells in healthy people across ages. Study-wide results and limits: Naive and antigen-experienced cells could not be conclusively compared, given unsorted PBMCs.

This clonotype was picked up a small number of times. What it binds is not known. This CDR3 comprises 15 residues. CDR1 and CDR2 (germline): SGDLS, YYNGEE. Every participating donor contributed approximately 10 milliliters of peripheral blood through a draw. It was with a sample-barcoded 5' primer and a J-beta primer mix that a second PCR of about 6 to 12 cycles was run. The study obtained at least 2.5 million CDR3-containing paired-end reads from every sample. TCRdb redid the calling of the 5' RACE reads with MiXCR, one entry per CDR3 protein. The sample shows 1.5 million or so distinct CDR3 sequences, approximately 43% of them seen only once.

V usage is TRBV9 and J usage is TRBJ2-5; 9 bases agree with TRBD1. TRBJ2-7 matches the DNA end more closely, so the J call is doubtful. The sequencing sample was made of blood. The clonotype originates from a woman aged 18-29 years in good health. CDR3: CASSPQGATFGEQYF. The CDR3 bases are TGTGCCAGCAGCCCACAGGGGGCCACTTTTGGCGAGCAGTACTTC.